The subject of this entry is one T cell receptor beta chain. Its antigen is unknown. Extracted RNA was reverse transcribed into cDNA, the sequencing template. Data came from immunoSEQ multiplex PCR; TCRdb stores just in-frame clones and leaves some out. This sample carries approximately 210,000 clones, more than 55% of them seen once, and the ten largest clones take approximately 1.3%. The source of the sample is a study of CD8+ T cells in alopecia areata. Study-level information: The study gave tofacitinib for 6 to 18 months, then 6 months off drug. Overall study results and limits: Among the top 100, expanded CD8+ clones were significantly decreased by tofacitinib, as was scalp clonality. Compared with mice, patients displayed less clear TCR sharing, possibly for HLA-related reasons.

This CDR3 is 11 amino acids long. The germline gives CDR1 GTSNPN, CDR2 SVGIG (reference sequence). V dropped 3 bases and J dropped 3 bases, with 6 bases sitting between them. As to treatment: oral pan-JAK inhibitor, 5-10 mg twice daily. Samples from alopecia areata patients were lesional scalp punch biopsies and peripheral blood. This sequence was found in a human donor with alopecia areata. V usage is TRBV30 and J usage is TRBJ2-7, with D hard to call. Material: CD4+ T cells sorted from blood, obtained at week 49, from a patient treated with tofacitinib. The CDR3 DNA is TGTGCCTGGAGCCAAAACTACGAGCAGTACTTC. Translated: CAWSQNYEQYF.